Below, 24 T cell receptor beta chains from the same sample are listed, as sequenced in a study of vaccination and CD4 T cells after COVID-19. Regarding treatment: approximately nine-day PBMC culture with coronavirus spike peptide pools or control peptides (ViraFEST assay). These receptors' antigens are unknown. At the Johns Hopkins FTIC core, DNA taken from cultured CD4+ T cells was sequenced by way of the Oncomine TCR Beta short-read assay. TCRdb passed the PCR reads through MiXCR, listing each CDR3 protein once. The sample consists of fewer than 13,000 distinct CDR3 sequences, 25% to 40% of them appearing once. Sequenced input: CD4+ T cells from blood, cultured in vitro. The receptors come from a human donor who had recovered from COVID-19.

V is TRBV4-3 and J is TRBJ2-7; the match to TRBD1 covers 9 bases. CDR1 LGHNA and CDR2 YSLEER come from the germline V gene. The CDR3 has 15 amino acids. After removal of 0 bases from V and 4 bases from J, the junction contained 4 bases not matched to a gene. CDR3 sequence (DNA): TGCGCCAGCAGCCAAGAATCGACAGGGGGGTACGAGCAGTACTTC. Protein sequence: CASSQESTGGYEQYF.

V gene TRBV6-1 combines with J gene TRBJ2-5; TRBD2 aligns across 9 bases. The V gene's germline CDR1 is MNHNS and CDR2 SASEGT. After removal of 6 bases from V and 4 bases from J, the junction contained 12 bases not matched to a gene. The CDR3 spans 16 residues. The CDR3 loop reads CASSPGWAGGRETQYF. The CDR3 nucleotides read TGTGCCAGCAGCCCCGGGTGGGCGGGGGGGAGAGAGACCCAGTACTTC.

The chain has TRBV7-3 and TRBJ1-1, with D unresolved. The germline CDR1 and CDR2 sequences are SGHTA and FQGTGA. The ends were cut back, 2 bases at V and 1 base at J, with 14 bases in the middle. There are 16 residues in the CDR3. DNA for the CDR3: TGTGCCAGCAGCTTAGATGCACGGAATTCGAACACTGAAGCTTTCTTT. Translated: CASSLDARNSNTEAFF.

This clonotype was recorded only once. This chain connects TRBV6-1 to TRBJ2-1; 12 bases match TRBD2. There are 16 residues in the CDR3. V lost 6 bases and J lost 2; bases outside the gene matches: 5. Per germline, CDR1 MNHNS and CDR2 SASEGT. This CDR3 is CASSLAGGGTYNEQFF. The CDR3 DNA sequence: TGTGCCAGCAGCCTAGCGGGAGGGGGGACCTACAATGAGCAGTTCTTC.

The chain has TRBV2 and TRBJ1-2; TRBD1 matches at 7 bases. J gave up 8 bases and V 5 bases, and 8 bases lay outside the gene matches. Germline CDR1 SNHLY, CDR2 FYNNEI. The length of the CDR3 is 13 residues. The CDR3 nucleotides are TGTGCCAGCAGTTCCGACAGGGTTCAAGGCTACACCTTC. Its translation is CASSSDRVQGYTF. The full variable domain, in which reference TRBV2 and TRBJ1-2 provide the parts outside the CDR3, is EPEVTQTPSHQVTQMGQEVILRCVPISNHLYFYWYRQILGQKVEFLVSFYNNEISEKSEIFDDQFSVERPDGSNFTLKIRSTKLEDSAMYFCASSSDRVQGYTFGSGTRLTVV.

In this sample, this clonotype turned up a few times. V is TRBV6-2 or TRBV6-3 and J is TRBJ1-5, with 7 bases fitting TRBD1. The trim removed 0 bases at V and 6 bases at J, leaving 5 bases unmatched. CDR3 length equals 15 residues. Germline lookup yields CDR1 MNHEY and CDR2 SVGEGT. CDR3 DNA: TGTGCCAGCAGTTACTCAGGCAGGGGGTCTCAGCCCCAGCATTTT. This gives the protein CASSYSGRGSQPQHF.

This clonotype was counted between two and nine times. The chain is built from TRBV6-1 and TRBJ1-1; tentative D call: TRBD1 (5 bases). Germline CDR1 is MNHNS and CDR2 is SASEGT. The V end was cut by 6 bases, the J end by 4 bases, with 12 bases between. This CDR3 spans 13 amino acids. The CDR3 DNA follows: TGTGCCAGCAGCCCTGCAGGGAGCACTGAAGCTTTCTTT. This sequence encodes CASSPAGSTEAFF.

This clonotype was detected only once. The V call is TRBV5-1, the J call TRBJ2-5; weak D call: TRBD1 (6 bases). The V and J ends lost 0 bases and 3 bases respectively, with 12 bases between them. The CDR3 totals 15 residues. CDR1 and CDR2 (germline): SGHRS, YFSETQ. CDR3 amino acids: CASSLEGHVKETQYF. CDR3 in DNA: TGCGCCAGCAGCTTGGAGGGACACGTTAAAGAGACCCAGTACTTC. The full variable domain, rest sourced from reference TRBV5-1 and TRBJ2-5, is KAGVTQTPRYLIKTRGQQVTLSCSPISGHRSVSWYQQTPGQGLQFLFEYFSETQRNKGNFPGRFSGRQFSNSRSEMNVSTLELGDSALYLCASSLEGHVKETQYFGPGTRLLVL.

J is TRBJ2-7 and V is TRBV7-2; TRBD2 aligns across 9 bases. The V gene's germline CDR1 is SGHTA and CDR2 FQGNSA. The CDR3 totals 15 residues. With V trimmed by 5 bases and J by 6 bases, 11 bases remained unmatched. The CDR3, as DNA: TGTGCCAGCAGCAGCGATGGCGGGGGGGCCCGCGAGCAGTACTTC. Protein product: CASSSDGGGAREQYF.

This clonotype was picked up one time. The rearrangement uses TRBV7-9 and TRBJ2-3; D is perhaps TRBD1 (5 bases). This CDR3 comprises 15 residues. Trimming took off 5 bases at V and 0 bases at J, with 12 bases between the two ends. The germline gives CDR1 SEHNR, CDR2 FQNEAQ (reference sequence). The CDR3 sequence is CASSTDTVSTDTQYF. The CDR3 DNA reads as TGTGCCAGCAGCACGGACACAGTCAGCACAGATACGCAGTATTTT.

J is TRBJ2-7 and V is TRBV6-5; D is uncertain. This CDR3 has 14 amino acids. V was pared by 0 bases and J by 2 bases, with 8 bases between. CDR1 and CDR2 (germline): MNHEY, SVGAGI. As DNA, the CDR3 is TGTGCCAGCAGTTACTCGGGGTTTACCTACGAGCAGTACTTC. Its translation is CASSYSGFTYEQYF.

The table lists this clonotype with a few counts. The V gene is TRBV30, the J gene TRBJ2-7; D unresolved. The CDR3 consists of 13 residues. V was trimmed by 4 bases and J by 7 bases, leaving 17 bases between them. Germline V CDR1 and CDR2: GTSNPN, SVGIG (reference sequence). The CDR3 coding sequence is TGTGCCTGGACCCGGCCACCTCTGAGGGAGCAGTACTTC. The encoded protein is CAWTRPPLREQYF.

This chain joins TRBV6-2 or TRBV6-3 and TRBJ2-1; TRBD2 might be the D (5 bases). CDR1 is MNHEY, CDR2 SVGEGT, per germline. Trimming took 1 base from V and 8 from J, leaving 9 bases between them. This CDR3 is built from 13 residues. The CDR3: CASSYFAGDEQFF. CDR3 DNA sequence: TGTGCCAGCAGTTACTTTGCGGGCGATGAGCAGTTCTTC.

The chain couples TRBV7-2 to TRBJ2-2; D perhaps matches TRBD2 (6 bases). The V end lost 5 bases, the J end lost 1 base, and 8 bases lay between the germline ends. CDR1 is SGHTA and CDR2 is FQGNSA in the germline V gene. There are 14 residues in the CDR3. The CDR3 DNA sequence: TGTGCCAGCAGCGCGGGACGGAACACCGGGGAGCTGTTTTTT. Protein product: CASSAGRNTGELFF.

The chain recombines TRBV6-1 with TRBJ2-1, with D uncertain. CDR3 length equals 15 residues. V lost 8 bases and J lost 3, with 17 bases in between. Germline CDR1 reads MNHNS; CDR2 reads SASEGT. CDR3 protein: CASLRIASIYNEQFF. The CDR3 DNA reads as TGTGCCAGCCTCCGTATAGCAAGCATCTACAATGAGCAGTTCTTC.

The chain couples TRBV7-2 to TRBJ2-1; D assignment may be TRBD1 or TRBD2 (5 bases each). The CDR3 is made up of 16 amino acids. Trimming removed 4 bases at V and 7 bases at J, with 20 bases between. CDR1 is SGHTA and CDR2 is FQGNSA in the germline V gene. The CDR3 bases are TGTGCCAGCAGCTCTGCGTCCTCCTCGGGACGGAATGAGCAGTTCTTC. The encoded protein is CASSSASSSGRNEQFF. The variable domain in full, with the rest retrieved from reference TRBV7-2 and TRBJ2-1, is GAGVSQSPSNKVTEKGKDVELRCDPISGHTALYWYRQSLGQGLEFLIYFQGNSAPDKSGLPSDRFSAERTGGSVSTLTIQRTQQEDSAVYLCASSSASSSGRNEQFFGPGTRLTVL.

The chain combines TRBV20-1 with TRBJ2-1; 8 bases map to TRBD2. This CDR3 spans 14 amino acids. The V gene's germline CDR1 is DFQATT and CDR2 SNEGSKA (reference sequence). The ends lost 3 bases at V and 4 bases at J; junction bases unmatched: 5. The CDR3 nucleotides read TGCAGTGCTAGCCGCGCGGGGGGATACAATGAGCAGTTCTTC. It codes for CSASRAGGYNEQFF.

CDR3 in amino acids: CASSFGQGADTQYF. CDR3 bases: TGTGCCAGCAGCTTCGGACAGGGGGCAGATACGCAGTATTTT. The V call is TRBV7-2, the J call TRBJ2-3; 10 bases are shared with TRBD1. CDR1 and CDR2 (germline): SGHTA, FQGNSA. The length of the CDR3 is 14 residues. V dropped 3 bases and J dropped 4; count of bases not matched to a gene: 1.

This clonotype was detected a few times. The rearrangement joins TRBV11-3 to TRBJ1-1; no clear D. Trimming removed 3 bases at V and 3 bases at J, with 8 bases between. Germline lookup yields CDR1 SGHNT and CDR2 YENEEA. The length of the CDR3 is 13 residues. The chain's CDR3 is CASSFDADTEAFF. The DNA of the CDR3 is TGTGCCAGCAGCTTTGACGCAGACACTGAAGCTTTCTTT.

This chain uses TRBV29-1 with TRBJ1-2; D remains ambiguous. V shed 0 bases and J shed 1 base, with 6 bases lying between them. CDR1 and CDR2 from the germline V gene are SQVTM and ANQGSEA. This CDR3 region has 13 residues. In DNA, the CDR3 is TGCAGCGTTGAAGATGCAGATAACTATGGCTACACCTTC. Protein sequence: CSVEDADNYGYTF. The full variable domain, in which reference TRBV29-1 and TRBJ1-2 provide the parts outside the CDR3, is SAVISQKPSRDICQRGTSLTIQCQVDSQVTMMFWYRQQPGQSLTLIATANQGSEATYESGFVIDKFPISRPNLTFSTLTVSNMSPEDSSIYLCSVEDADNYGYTFGSGTRLTVV.

The rearrangement links TRBV5-1 to TRBJ1-1; the D gene is possibly TRBD1 (5 bases). The CDR3 loop spans 14 amino acids. Germline V CDR1 and CDR2: SGHRS, YFSETQ. Trimming stripped 4 bases from V and 1 base from J, with 11 bases between. The CDR3, as DNA: TGCGCCAGCAGCGTGGGACCCTCGAACACTGAAGCTTTCTTT. This gives the protein CASSVGPSNTEAFF.

The chain uses TRBV20-1 and TRBJ2-1; TRBD2 matches at 13 bases. Per the germline V gene, CDR1 is DFQATT and CDR2 is SNEGSKA (reference sequence). V dropped 5 bases and J dropped 6; count of bases not matched to a gene: 7. The length of the CDR3 is 15 residues. The CDR3 here is CSAPSTSGGANEQFF. The CDR3 DNA is TGCAGTGCTCCTTCTACTAGCGGGGGGGCCAATGAGCAGTTCTTC.

This clonotype has more than one count but fewer than ten. J is TRBJ1-2 and V is TRBV4-3; TRBD1 is a possible D gene (5 bases). V lost 0 bases to trimming and J lost 4 bases, with 12 bases between them. Germline V lookup: CDR1 LGHNA, CDR2 YSLEER. The CDR3 runs to 15 residues. Here the CDR3 reads CASSQDMGQGYGYTF. In DNA, the CDR3 is TGCGCCAGCAGCCAAGACATGGGGCAGGGCTATGGCTACACCTTC.

The chain links TRBV3-1 to TRBJ2-5, with D unclear. The CDR3 has 12 amino acids. Trimming took 2 bases from V and 1 from J, leaving 2 bases between them. Germline V lookup: CDR1 LGHDT, CDR2 YNNKEL (reference sequence). CDR3 in amino acids: CASSQSQETQYF. CDR3 coding DNA: TGTGCCAGCAGCCAAAGCCAAGAGACCCAGTACTTC.